This T cell receptor beta chain was sequenced in a study of cytomegalovirus exposure and HLA in healthy donors. The PCR used 60 Vbeta and 13 Jbeta primers. In the source study's methods: Approximately 78 million unique TCR beta chains, about 11 million of them shared, were counted by a later analysis. Clones were read by immunoSEQ multiplex PCR, and TCRdb kept only the in-frame ones, dropping some. That table is the source of V, J and clone size, and D and trimming were worked out from the DNA. Found here are over 150,000 clones, 77% of them singletons; the top ten hold 1.4%. Germline V gene lookup returns CDR1 MNHEY and CDR2 SVGAGI. V was pared by 6 bases and J by 2 bases, with 14 bases between. This CDR3 comprises 15 residues. Study results and caveats: In an earlier analysis, productive rearrangement rates for most beta V segments clustered near 87% or 30%.

About this clone: No antigen is known for it.

At collection, donors were nominally healthy, but unrecorded immune exposures were probable. V gene TRBV6-5 combines with J gene TRBJ1-5, with a possible D match to TRBD1 (6 bases). This TCR was sampled from a woman aged 25 to 45 in good health and CMV-seropositive. Sequencing input: PBMCs. CDR3 residues: CASSYQGRGNQPQHF. As DNA, the CDR3 is TGTGCCAGCAGCTATCAGGGGAGAGGCAATCAGCCCCAGCATTTT.